This section outlines one TCR beta chain sequence together with its context. What it binds is unknown. This sample was included in a study of cytomegalovirus exposure and HLA in healthy donors. The study's findings and limits: A list of 150 to 200 TCR beta chains associated with cytomegalovirus was given.

The PCR used 60 Vbeta and 13 Jbeta primers. Generated by immunoSEQ multiplex PCR, the TCRdb table keeps only in-frame clones and is missing some. The sample records approximately 170,000 clones, about four fifths being singletons. The ends lost 1 base at V and 7 bases at J; junction bases unmatched: 7. CDR1 is SGHAT and CDR2 is FQNNGV in the germline V gene. There are 15 residues in the CDR3. Healthy donors of bone marrow made up the group. The clonotype was recovered from a male donor in good health and CMV-seronegative. This chain uses TRBV11-2 with TRBJ2-3; TRBD1 aligns across 8 bases. The specimen sequenced was PBMCs. The CDR3 nucleotides are TGTGCCAGCAGCTTAGTTTCAGGGGGCTGGAATACGCAGTATTTT. Its protein is CASSLVSGGWNTQYF.